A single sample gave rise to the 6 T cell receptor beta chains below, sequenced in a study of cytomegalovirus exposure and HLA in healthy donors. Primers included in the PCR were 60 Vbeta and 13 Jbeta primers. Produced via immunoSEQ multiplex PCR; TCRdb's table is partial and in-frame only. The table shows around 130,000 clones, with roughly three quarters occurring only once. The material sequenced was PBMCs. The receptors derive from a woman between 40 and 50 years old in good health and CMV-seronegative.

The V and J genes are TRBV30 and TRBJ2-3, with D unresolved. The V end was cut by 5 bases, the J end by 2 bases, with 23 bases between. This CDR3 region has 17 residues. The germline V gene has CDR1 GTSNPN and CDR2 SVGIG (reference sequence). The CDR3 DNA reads TGTGCCTGGGCGATTAGTGGAGAGACCTTACACACAGATACGCAGTATTTT. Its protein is CAWAISGETLHTDTQYF.

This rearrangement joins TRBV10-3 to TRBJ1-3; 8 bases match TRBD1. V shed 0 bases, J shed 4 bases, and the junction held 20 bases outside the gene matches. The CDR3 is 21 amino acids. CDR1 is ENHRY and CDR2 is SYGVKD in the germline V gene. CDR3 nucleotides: TGTGCCATCAGTGAGTCCTTTGGGACAGGCCGCACAAATGCAGGGGGAAACACCATATATTTT. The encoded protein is CAISESFGTGRTNAGGNTIYF.

As DNA, the CDR3 is TGTGCCAGCAGTGAGTTCGTGACTAGCGGGGCCAGCTCCTACAATGAGCAGTTCTTC. This translates into CASSEFVTSGASSYNEQFF. V and J are TRBV6-1 and TRBJ2-1; TRBD2 aligns across 11 bases. Trimming removed 3 bases from V and 0 bases from J; junction bases left unmatched: 10. Per the germline V gene, CDR1 is MNHNS and CDR2 is SASEGT. This CDR3 contains 19 residues.

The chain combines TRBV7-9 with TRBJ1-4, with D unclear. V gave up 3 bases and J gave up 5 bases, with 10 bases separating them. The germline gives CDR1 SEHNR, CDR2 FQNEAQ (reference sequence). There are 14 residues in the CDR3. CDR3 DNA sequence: TGTGCCAGCAGCTTGGGCCAGGCGAATGAAAAACTGTTTTTT. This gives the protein CASSLGQANEKLFF.

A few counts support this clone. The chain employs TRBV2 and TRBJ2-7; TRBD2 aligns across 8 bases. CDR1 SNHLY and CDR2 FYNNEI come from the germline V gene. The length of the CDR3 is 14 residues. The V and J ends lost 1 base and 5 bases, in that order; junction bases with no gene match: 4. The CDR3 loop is CASSEDGRGHEQYF. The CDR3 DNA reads TGTGCCAGCAGTGAAGACGGGAGGGGTCACGAGCAGTACTTC.

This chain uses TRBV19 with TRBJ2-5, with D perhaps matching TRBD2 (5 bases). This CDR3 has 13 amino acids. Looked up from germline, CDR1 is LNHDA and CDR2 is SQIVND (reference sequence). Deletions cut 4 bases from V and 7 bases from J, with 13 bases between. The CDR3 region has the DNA TGTGCCAGTAGTACCATCCAAGAGGGGACCCAGTACTTC. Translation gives CASSTIQEGTQYF.